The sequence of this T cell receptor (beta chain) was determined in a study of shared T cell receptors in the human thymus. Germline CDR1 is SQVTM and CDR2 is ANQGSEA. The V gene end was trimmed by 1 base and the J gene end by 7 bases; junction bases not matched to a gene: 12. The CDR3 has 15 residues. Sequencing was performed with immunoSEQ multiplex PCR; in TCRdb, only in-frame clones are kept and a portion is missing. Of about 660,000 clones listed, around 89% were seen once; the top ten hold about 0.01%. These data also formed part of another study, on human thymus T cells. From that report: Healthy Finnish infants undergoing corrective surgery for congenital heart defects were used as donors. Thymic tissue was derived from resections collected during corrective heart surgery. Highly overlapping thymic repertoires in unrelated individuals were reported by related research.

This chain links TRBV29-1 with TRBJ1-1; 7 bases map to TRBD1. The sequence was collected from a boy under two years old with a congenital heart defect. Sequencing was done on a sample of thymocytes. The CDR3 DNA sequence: TGCAGCGTTGAAGCTGACAGGGTCCGGGATAGTGAAGCTTTCTTT. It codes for CSVEADRVRDSEAFF. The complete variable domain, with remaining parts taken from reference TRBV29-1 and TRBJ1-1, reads SAVISQKPSRDICQRGTSLTIQCQVDSQVTMMFWYRQQPGQSLTLIATANQGSEATYESGFVIDKFPISRPNLTFSTLTVSNMSPEDSSIYLCSVEADRVRDSEAFFGQGTRLTVV.